This T cell receptor beta chain was identified in a study of tumor-infiltrating lymphocytes in primary liver carcinoma. Study-level background: The patients, men and women alike, were aged 30 to 69 years.

Unsorted whole blood yielded blood RNA, and germline DNA was extracted as well. Making TCR beta cDNA involved roughly 500 ng total RNA and a constant-region primer. Libraries covering TCR beta were generated through three nested multiplex PCR rounds (using a slightly modified ARM-PCR). A C-beta reverse primer was combined with TRBV1-TRBV30 forward primers in the first two PCR rounds, and each round had approximately 9 cycles. TCRdb redid the calling of the multiplex PCR reads with MiXCR, one entry per CDR3 protein. Of about 200,000 distinct CDR3 sequences listed, 65% were seen once; the top ten hold about 7.1%. Germline values: CDR1 SGHNT, CDR2 YENEEA. This CDR3 is 14 amino acids long. On this clonotype itself: A read error may produce the germline difference seen at one junction end.

The chain joins TRBV11-3 to TRBJ1-1; TRBD1 is a possible D gene (6 bases). Sequences were obtained from peripheral blood. The origin of this receptor is a woman between 55 and 75 years old with primary liver carcinoma and hepatitis B virus infection. CDR3 nucleotides: TGTGCCGGCAGCCCCCGGGCCGGGGACACTGAAGCTTCCTTT. Translating gives CAGSPRAGDTEASF.